The source of this T cell receptor (beta chain) is a study of T cells in Graves' hyperthyroidism and ophthalmopathy. In the study overall: Pretreatment peripheral blood was obtained at initial diagnosis.

There are many counts of this clonotype. There were TCR beta CDR3 regions amplified from RNA transcripts. HTBI primers drove first-round RT-PCR of the TCR CDR3. TCRdb analysed the multiplex PCR reads with MiXCR anew, one entry per CDR3 protein. The table lists more than 500,000 distinct CDR3 sequences, roughly 15% of them singletons. Inclusion characteristics of ophthalmopathy patients comprised a Clinical Activity Score of at least 3, a NOSPECS grade of at least 4, and duration under 3 months. The CDR3 runs to 13 residues. V was clipped by 6 bases and J by 5 bases, with 13 bases between them. CDR1 MDHEN and CDR2 SYDVKM come from the germline V gene.

The clonotype was recovered from a middle-aged woman with Graves' ophthalmopathy. V usage is TRBV28 and J usage is TRBJ1-1, with a tentative D call TRBD1 (6 bases). What was sequenced was blood. CDR3 region: CASSLGGATEAFF. The CDR3 DNA reads TGTGCCAGCAGCCTGGGGGGGGCAACTGAAGCTTTCTTT.